The clone carrying this TCR beta chain was recorded many times. Its antigen is not identified. The CDR3 covers 15 residues. Germline-derived CDR1 and CDR2 are DFQATT and SNEGSKA (reference sequence). With V trimmed by 5 bases and J by 3 bases, 9 bases remained unmatched. From genomic DNA, two-round multiplex PCR was used to amplify TCR beta CDR3. First-round PCR used primers specific to each TRBV and TRBJ gene. Each CDR3 protein gets one entry after TCRdb re-called the multiplex PCR reads with MiXCR. Altogether tens of thousands of distinct CDR3 sequences are present, 31% being singletons, with the ten largest covering 9.5% to 13%. The sample comes from a study of prognosis after radiotherapy for stage I lung cancer. As for the study in general: SBRT radiotherapy comprised 3 to 5 fractions at a biologically effective dose of at least 100 Gy. Study findings and constraints: A determination of whether the expanded TCR clones were tumor-specific was not made.

The rearrangement links TRBV20-1 to TRBJ2-4; 8 bases align to TRBD1. The TCR originated in a donor aged 50 or older with non-small cell lung cancer. The specimen comprised PBMCs, sampled before or after stereotactic body radiation therapy (not recorded which). CDR3 DNA: TGCAGTGCTGTACCTTTGGACAGGGTCAAAAACATTCAGTACTTC. This translates into CSAVPLDRVKNIQYF.